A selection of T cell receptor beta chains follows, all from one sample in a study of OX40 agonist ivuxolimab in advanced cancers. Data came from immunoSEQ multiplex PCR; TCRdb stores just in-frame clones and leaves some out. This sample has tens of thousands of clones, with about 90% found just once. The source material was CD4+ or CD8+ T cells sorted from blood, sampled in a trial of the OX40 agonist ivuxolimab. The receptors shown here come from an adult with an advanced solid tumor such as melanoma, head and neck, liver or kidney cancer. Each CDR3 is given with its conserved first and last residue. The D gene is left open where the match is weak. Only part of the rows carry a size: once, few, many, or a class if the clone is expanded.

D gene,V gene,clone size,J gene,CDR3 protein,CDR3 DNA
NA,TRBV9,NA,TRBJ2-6,CASSAGVGSGANVLTF,TGTGCCAGCAGCGCGGGGGTGGGGTCTGGGGCCAACGTCCTGACTTTC
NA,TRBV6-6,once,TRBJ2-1,CASSYGLQGIEQFF,TGTGCCAGCAGTTACGGGTTACAGGGAATTGAGCAGTTCTTC
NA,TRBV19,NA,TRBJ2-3,CASGTGPDTQYF,TGTGCCAGTGGTACAGGCCCAGATACGCAGTATTTT
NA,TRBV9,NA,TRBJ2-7,CASSVSADATVYYEQYF,TGTGCCAGCAGCGTTTCAGCCGACGCGACAGTTTACTACGAGCAGTACTTC
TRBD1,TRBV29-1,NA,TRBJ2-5,CSVVGTAQETQYF,TGCAGCGTTGTGGGGACAGCACAAGAGACCCAGTACTTC
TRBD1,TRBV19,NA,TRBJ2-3,CASSIRGTGTTDTQYF,TGTGCCAGTAGTATACGGGGGACAGGGACCACAGATACGCAGTATTTT
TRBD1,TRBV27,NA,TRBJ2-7,CASSPGTGGSYEQYF,TGTGCCAGCAGTCCCGGGACAGGGGGATCGTACGAGCAGTACTTC
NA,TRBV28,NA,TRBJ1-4,CASRNGGSNEKLFF,TGTGCCAGCAGAAACGGGGGTTCTAATGAAAAACTGTTTTTT
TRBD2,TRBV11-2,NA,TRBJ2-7,CASSLARGGENYEQYF,TGTGCCAGCAGCTTAGCCCGGGGGGGAGAGAACTACGAGCAGTACTTC
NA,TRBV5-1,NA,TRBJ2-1,CASSPVRAGDNEQFF,TGCGCCAGCAGCCCTGTCCGGGCCGGAGACAATGAGCAGTTCTTC
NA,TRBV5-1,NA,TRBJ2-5,CASSLYGRIEETQYF,TGCGCCAGCAGCTTGTATGGACGAATAGAAGAGACCCAGTACTTC
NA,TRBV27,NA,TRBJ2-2,CASSSGLRNTGELFF,TGTGCCAGCAGTTCGGGACTTCGGAACACCGGGGAGCTGTTTTTT
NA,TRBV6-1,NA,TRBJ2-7,CASSPQGGRPEQYF,TGTGCCAGCAGTCCCCAGGGGGGGCGCCCCGAGCAGTACTTC
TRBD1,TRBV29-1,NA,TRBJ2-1,CSAGGTGGRNEQFF,TGCAGCGCCGGGGGGACAGGGGGTCGAAATGAGCAGTTCTTC
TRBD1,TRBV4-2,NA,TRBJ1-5,CASSQDDRGSNQPQHF,TGTGCCAGCAGCCAAGATGACAGGGGTAGCAATCAGCCCCAGCATTTT